The clone carrying this TCR beta chain was detected a few times. Its target is unknown. This sample was included in a study of Ad26.COV2.S vaccination and SARS-CoV-2 variants. Study-level background: This donor came from the COV1001 trial of Ad26.COV2.S. General study points: CD8+ and CD4+ T cells specific for spike reportedly responded with substantial breadth after vaccination. It was vaccine recipients, not placebo recipients, who had the higher spike-specific TCR breadth.

Noted treatment: some 19 received Ad26.COV2.S at low or high dose, single or two shots; five or six received placebo; per-sample allocation not given. Collection of samples fell on day 63 after the first vaccine or placebo injection. Vaccination used an Ad26 vector expressing Wuhan-strain SARS-CoV-2 spike. Sequencing was performed with immunoSEQ multiplex PCR; in TCRdb, only in-frame clones are kept and a portion is missing. The sample contains approximately 300,000 clones, more than 70% of which appear only once. The CDR3 contains 16 residues. V lost 3 bases, J lost 0 bases, and 14 bases lay in between.

The receptor was derived from a person aged 18-65 years who received the Ad26.COV2.S COVID-19 vaccine or a placebo. This rearrangement joins TRBV23-1 to TRBJ1-1; D gene uncertain. TRBV23-1 is filed as an ORF, its function uncertain. The source material was peripheral blood, sampled in a trial of Ad26.COV2.S vaccine versus placebo. CDR3 sequence: CASSQAVQGLNTEAFF. The CDR3 DNA reads as TGCGCCAGCAGTCAGGCGGTTCAAGGGCTGAACACTGAAGCTTTCTTT.